Below, 24 T cell receptor beta chains from the same sample are listed, as sequenced in a study of blood T cell repertoires in COVID-19. The protocol was immunoSEQ multiplex PCR, while the TCRdb copy is restricted to in-frame clones and leaves out a portion. The sample lists some 170,000 clones, 85% to 95% seen once, with just under 2% in the top ten. The material sequenced was peripheral blood. Receptors were obtained from a woman in her sixties with COVID-19, enrolled during active disease.

The rearrangement joins TRBV30 to TRBJ2-7; weak D call: TRBD2 (5 bases). This CDR3 has 13 amino acids. V lost 2 bases to trimming and J lost 2 bases, with 10 bases between them. Germline lookup yields CDR1 GTSNPN and CDR2 SVGIG (reference sequence). For the CDR3, the DNA is TGTGCCTGGAGTACGGGGAGTCCCTACGAGCAGTACTTC. Protein: CAWSTGSPYEQYF.

V gene TRBV6-5 combines with J gene TRBJ1-2; weak D call: TRBD1 (6 bases). This CDR3 comprises 15 residues. Germline lookup yields CDR1 MNHEY and CDR2 SVGAGI. Trimming left V 2 bases short and J 6 bases short, with 16 bases between. The CDR3 bases are TGTGCCAGCAGTTACGGGTCAGGGGTGGTTGATGGCTACACCTTC. This gives the protein CASSYGSGVVDGYTF.

Details on this clone: Within the sample, other DNA sequences also encode this same CDR3. The J gene is TRBJ1-5, the V gene TRBV6-5; no firm D call. Trimming stripped 2 bases from V and 5 bases from J, with 7 bases between. In germline, CDR1 is MNHEY, CDR2 SVGAGI. The CDR3 runs 13 residues. DNA for the CDR3: TGTGCCAGCAGTTACGGGCGGGATCAGCCCCAGCATTTT. This translates into CASSYGRDQPQHF.

The rearrangement links TRBV7-2 to TRBJ2-3, with unresolved D. This CDR3 is 14 amino acids long. V lost 1 base and J lost 6, with 11 bases in between. CDR1 SGHTA and CDR2 FQGNSA come from the germline V gene. The CDR3 region is CASSLGLGEDTQYF. CDR3 in DNA: TGTGCCAGCAGCTTAGGCCTAGGAGAGGATACGCAGTATTTT.

The genes are TRBV25-1 and TRBJ1-2, with 8 bases identical to TRBD1. Germline V gene lookup returns CDR1 MGHDK and CDR2 SYGVNS. The CDR3 contains 14 residues. V was pared by 6 bases and J by 8 bases, with 11 bases of the junction left unmatched. CDR3 in amino acids: CASRPPGQVNGYTF. In DNA form, the CDR3 reads TGTGCCAGCAGGCCTCCGGGACAGGTGAACGGCTACACCTTC.

The chain joins TRBV21-1 to TRBJ1-2; the table's TRBD1 call for D was not verified on the DNA. TRBV21-1 is tagged as a pseudogene. This CDR3 comprises 14 residues. Written as DNA, the CDR3 is TGTGCCAGCAGCATTGGGGCCTTTAACTATGGCTACACCTTC. It is translated as CASSIGAFNYGYTF.

The J gene is TRBJ1-6, the V gene TRBV5-5, with TRBD1 identical over 9 bases. CDR1 is SGHKS and CDR2 is YYEKEE in the germline V gene (reference sequence). Trimming at V came to 7 bases and at J to 7 bases, leaving 6 bases not matched to a gene. The CDR3 is 14 amino acids. The CDR3 DNA reads as TGTGCCAGCTGGACAGGGGTAGAGAATTCACCCCTCCACTTT. It translates to CASWTGVENSPLHF.

A few counts support this clone. The rearrangement uses TRBV6-2 or TRBV6-3 and TRBJ2-3, with TRBD2 matching over 8 bases. The germline V gene encodes CDR1 MNHEY and CDR2 SVGEGT. The CDR3 length is 18 residues. Unmatched junction bases numbered 14, after V lost 0 bases and J lost 6 bases. The chain's CDR3 is CASSYSAGGVSGPDTQYF. The CDR3 nucleotides are TGTGCCAGCAGTTACTCGGCCGGGGGGGTCTCGGGGCCGGATACGCAGTATTTT.

The gene calls are TRBV4-3 and TRBJ1-6, with D possibly TRBD1 on 6 matching bases. Trimming took off 2 bases at V and 9 bases at J, with 17 bases between the two ends. This CDR3 is 16 amino acids long. Germline loops: CDR1 LGHNA, CDR2 YSLEER. CDR3 DNA sequence: TGCGCCAGCAGCCAAAGGGGCCAGGGGATGAGTTCACCCCTCCACTTT. It is translated as CASSQRGQGMSSPLHF.

The chain links TRBV20-1 to TRBJ1-5; 7 bases agree with TRBD1. The CDR3 totals 18 residues. The germline gives CDR1 DFQATT, CDR2 SNEGSKA (reference sequence). J lost 2 bases, V lost 3 bases, and 16 bases had no gene match. CDR3 in amino acids: CSASFPGQRSQGNQPQHF. CDR3 DNA: TGCAGTGCTAGTTTTCCGGGACAGAGATCTCAGGGCAATCAGCCCCAGCATTTT.

This sequence joins TRBV4-3 and TRBJ2-3; TRBD2 matches 9 bases. The CDR3 covers 17 residues. Germline trimming cut 1 base from V and 5 bases from J; bases unmatched to any gene: 10. Germline CDR1 and CDR2: LGHNA and YSLEER. The CDR3 bases are TGCGCCAGCAGCCAAGTGCGGGGGGGTTGGGAACAAGATACGCAGTATTTT. This encodes CASSQVRGGWEQDTQYF.

The chain recombines TRBV7-6 with TRBJ1-2; TRBD1 aligns across 8 bases. Trimming at V came to 5 bases and at J to 8 bases, leaving 4 bases not matched to a gene. The CDR3 contains 12 residues. Looked up from germline, CDR1 is SGHVS and CDR2 is FNYEAQ. The chain's CDR3 is CASSTDRDGYTF. The CDR3 DNA reads as TGTGCCAGCAGCACGGACAGGGACGGCTACACCTTC.

The rearrangement links TRBV2 to TRBJ2-1; 11 bases map to TRBD2. Germline V lookup: CDR1 SNHLY, CDR2 FYNNEI. The trim removed 5 bases at V and 2 bases at J, leaving 5 bases unmatched. This CDR3 comprises 16 residues. The CDR3 bases are TGTGCCAGCAGTCAGACTAGCGGGGCAACCTACAATGAGCAGTTCTTC. Translating it yields CASSQTSGATYNEQFF.

V gene TRBV9 combines with J gene TRBJ2-2, with TRBD2 identical over 8 bases. Germline loops: CDR1 SGDLS, CDR2 YYNGEE. With 2 bases clipped from V and 0 bases from J, the junction kept 3 bases outside the gene matches. The CDR3 runs to 16 residues. CDR3 sequence reads: CASSVLAGSNTGELFF. The DNA of the CDR3 is TGTGCCAGCAGCGTCCTAGCGGGCTCGAACACCGGGGAGCTGTTTTTT.

This rearrangement joins TRBV5-1 to TRBJ1-2; TRBD1 is a possible D gene (5 bases). Germline V CDR1 and CDR2: SGHRS, YFSETQ. The CDR3 runs 17 residues. Trimming pared 4 bases from V and 5 bases from J, leaving 24 bases between. CDR3 in DNA: TGCGCCAGCAGCCCTCGGGACTCCCTTTTGATACGTTATGGCTACACCTTC. Translating it yields CASSPRDSLLIRYGYTF. The whole variable domain, filled in from reference TRBV5-1 and TRBJ1-2, reads KAGVTQTPRYLIKTRGQQVTLSCSPISGHRSVSWYQQTPGQGLQFLFEYFSETQRNKGNFPGRFSGRQFSNSRSEMNVSTLELGDSALYLCASSPRDSLLIRYGYTFGSGTRLTVV.

This chain links TRBV5-1 with TRBJ2-7, with 7 bases matching TRBD1. In germline, CDR1 is SGHRS, CDR2 YFSETQ. Trimming removed 6 bases from V and 3 bases from J; junction bases left unmatched: 12. The CDR3 is 15 amino acids. CDR3 sequence: CASTPRTGDLYEQYF. The CDR3 bases are TGCGCCAGCACCCCCCGGACAGGTGATCTCTACGAGCAGTACTTC.

This clone was observed a few times. The V and J genes are TRBV5-1 and TRBJ1-6; no reliable D call. Germline CDR1 reads SGHRS; CDR2 reads YFSETQ. This CDR3 has 15 residues. Trimming stripped 0 bases from V and 0 bases from J, with 4 bases between. The CDR3 spells CASSLGSSYNSPLHF. CDR3 sequence (DNA): TGCGCCAGCAGCTTGGGCAGCTCCTATAATTCACCCCTCCACTTT.

The chain joins TRBV4-2 to TRBJ1-5; D uncertain. Trimming removed 2 bases from V and 5 bases from J, with 10 bases in between. Germline V CDR1 and CDR2: LGHNA, YNFKEQ. The CDR3 runs 14 residues. CDR3 coding DNA: TGTGCCAGCAGCCAAAAAAGCGGGGATCAGCCCCAGCATTTT. It is translated as CASSQKSGDQPQHF.

CDR3 sequence: CASSIDRAQPQHF. CDR3 sequence (DNA): TGTGCCAGTAGTATAGACAGGGCTCAGCCCCAGCATTTT. The chain couples TRBV19 to TRBJ1-5; D might be TRBD1 (5 bases). CDR3 length: 13 amino acids. Trimming stripped 0 bases from V and 6 bases from J, with 6 bases between. Germline assignment: CDR1 LNHDA and CDR2 SQIVND (reference sequence).

The V and J genes are TRBV4-3 and TRBJ1-3; the D gene is possibly TRBD1 (5 bases). Between the trimmed V and J ends, which lost 4 bases and 2 bases, there was a span of 15 bases. Germline CDR1 is LGHNA and CDR2 is YSLEER. This CDR3 is 16 amino acids long. DNA for the CDR3: TGCGCCAGCAGCCCCTCTCGGGGGGAGCCTGGAAACACCATATATTTT. Encoded protein: CASSPSRGEPGNTIYF.

This clone was counted a single time. The V gene is TRBV4-3, the J gene TRBJ1-4; TRBD1 aligns across 8 bases. Germline-derived CDR1 and CDR2 are LGHNA and YSLEER. The CDR3 contains 15 residues. V shed 0 bases, J shed 8 bases, and the junction held 5 bases outside the gene matches. The CDR3 reads CASSQDLGTGEKLFF. CDR3 bases: TGCGCCAGCAGCCAAGATCTTGGGACAGGCGAAAAACTGTTTTTT.

The gene calls are TRBV11-1 and TRBJ1-2; perhaps TRBD1 as D (6 bases). V lost 4 bases, J lost 8 bases, and 17 bases lay in between. CDR1 SGHAT and CDR2 FQDESV come from the germline V gene (reference sequence). The CDR3 is 14 amino acids. The DNA of the CDR3 is TGTGCCAGCAGCTCCCGGGGGGGGCCTCGCGGCTACACCTTC. Translated: CASSSRGGPRGYTF.

The chain couples TRBV2 to TRBJ1-5, with 7 bases matching TRBD1. CDR1 is SNHLY and CDR2 is FYNNEI in the germline V gene. Trimming cost V 8 bases and J 3 bases; bases outside gene matches: 4. The CDR3 consists of 13 residues. CDR3 nucleotides: TGTGCCAGCGGGGACAGCAACAATCAGCCCCAGCATTTT. Protein: CASGDSNNQPQHF.

The rearrangement joins TRBV19 to TRBJ1-3; no definite D call. Trimming took off 6 bases at V and 0 bases at J, with 6 bases between the two ends. The CDR3 is made up of 13 amino acids. Germline lookup yields CDR1 LNHDA and CDR2 SQIVND (reference sequence). CDR3 in amino acids: CASSGSSGNTIYF. As DNA, the CDR3 is TGTGCCAGTAGCGGGAGCTCTGGAAACACCATATATTTT.